The clone carrying this T cell receptor beta chain occurred once. Its ends do not fully match the called genes, so a read error is possible. This entry is derived from a study of blood T cells in healthy people across ages. Germline V gene sequence: CDR1 SNHLY, CDR2 FYNNEI. This CDR3 has 14 residues. For the second PCR, which ran for about 7 to 11 cycles, a sample-barcoded 5' primer and a J-beta primer mix were used. TCRdb re-derived calls from the 5' RACE reads in MiXCR, one entry per CDR3 protein. This table has some 1.5 million distinct CDR3 sequences, about 30% appearing once. This clonotype was obtained from a woman aged 25 to 39 in good health. What was sequenced was blood. This chain connects TRBV2 to TRBJ1-4; tentative D call: TRBD1 (6 bases). This chain's CDR3 is CASSAVQGGGKPFF. Written as DNA, the CDR3 is TGTGCCAGCAGTGCGGTACAGGGAGGTGGAAAACCGTTTTTT. The variable domain in full, with the rest retrieved from reference TRBV2 and TRBJ1-4, is EPEVTQTPSHQVTQMGQEVILRCVPISNHLYFYWYRQILGQKVEFLVSFYNNEISEKSEIFDDQFSVERPDGSNFTLKIRSTKLEDSAMYFCASSAVQGGGKPFFGSGTQLSVL.